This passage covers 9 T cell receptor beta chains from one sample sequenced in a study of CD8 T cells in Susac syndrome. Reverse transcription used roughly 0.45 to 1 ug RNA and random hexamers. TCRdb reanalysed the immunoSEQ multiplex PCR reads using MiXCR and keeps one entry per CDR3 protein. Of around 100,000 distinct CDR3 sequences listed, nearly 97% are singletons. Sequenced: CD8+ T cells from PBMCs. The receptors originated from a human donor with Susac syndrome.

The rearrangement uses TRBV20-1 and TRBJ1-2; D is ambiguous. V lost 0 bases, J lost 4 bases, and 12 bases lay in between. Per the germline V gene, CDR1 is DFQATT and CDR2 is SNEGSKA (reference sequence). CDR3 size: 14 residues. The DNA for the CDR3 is TGCAGTGCTAGAGATACGGTGGCAGTCTATGGCTACACCTTC. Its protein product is CSARDTVAVYGYTF.

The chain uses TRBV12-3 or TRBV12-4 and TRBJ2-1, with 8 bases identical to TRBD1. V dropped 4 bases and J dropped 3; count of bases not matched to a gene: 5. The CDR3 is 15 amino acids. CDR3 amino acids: CASSSDRGDYNEQFF. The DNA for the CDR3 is TGTGCCAGCAGTTCAGACAGGGGCGACTACAATGAGCAGTTCTTC.

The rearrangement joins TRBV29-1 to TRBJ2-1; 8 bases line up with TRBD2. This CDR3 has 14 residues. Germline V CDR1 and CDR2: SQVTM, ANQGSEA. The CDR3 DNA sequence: TGCAGTGTCCTAGCGGGTCGAGCCTACAATGAGCAGTTCTTC. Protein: CSVLAGRAYNEQFF.

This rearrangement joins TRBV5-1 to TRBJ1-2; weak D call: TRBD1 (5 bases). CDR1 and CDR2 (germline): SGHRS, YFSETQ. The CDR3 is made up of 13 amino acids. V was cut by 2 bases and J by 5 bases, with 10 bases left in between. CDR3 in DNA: TGCGCCAGCAGCTTCCAGGGAGAGTATGGCTACACCTTC. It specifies CASSFQGEYGYTF.

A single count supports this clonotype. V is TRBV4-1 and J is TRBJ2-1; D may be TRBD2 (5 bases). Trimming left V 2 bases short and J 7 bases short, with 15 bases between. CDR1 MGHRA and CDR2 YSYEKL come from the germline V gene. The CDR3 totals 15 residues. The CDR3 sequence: CASSQSPGFGNEQFF. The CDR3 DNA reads TGCGCCAGCAGCCAATCCCCGGGGTTCGGGAATGAGCAGTTCTTC.

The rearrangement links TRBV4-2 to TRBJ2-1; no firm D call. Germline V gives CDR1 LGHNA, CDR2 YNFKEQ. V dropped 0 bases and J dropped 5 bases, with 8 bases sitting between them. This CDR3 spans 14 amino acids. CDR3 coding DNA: TGTGCCAGCAGCCAAGATATAATTAACAATGAGCAGTTCTTC. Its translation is CASSQDIINNEQFF.

The CDR3 is CASSVAGDGNSPLHF. For the CDR3, the DNA is TGTGCCAGCAGCGTAGCAGGGGACGGTAATTCACCCCTCCACTTT. The rearrangement joins TRBV9 to TRBJ1-6, with D possibly TRBD1 on 6 matching bases. The CDR3 is 15 residues long. The V gene lost 0 bases and the J gene lost 6 bases, with 10 bases spanning the gap. The germline gives CDR1 SGDLS, CDR2 YYNGEE.

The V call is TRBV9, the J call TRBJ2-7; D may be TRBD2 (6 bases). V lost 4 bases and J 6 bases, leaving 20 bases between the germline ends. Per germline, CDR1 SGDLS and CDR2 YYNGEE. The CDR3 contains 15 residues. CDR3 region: CASSSKNFEEGEQYF. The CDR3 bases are TGTGCCAGCAGCAGTAAAAATTTCGAGGAGGGCGAGCAGTACTTC.

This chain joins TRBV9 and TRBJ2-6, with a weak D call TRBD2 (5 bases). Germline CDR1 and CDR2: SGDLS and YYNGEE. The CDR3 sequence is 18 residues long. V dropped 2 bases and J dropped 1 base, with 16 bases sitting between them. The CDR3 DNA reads TGTGCCAGCAGCGTCTTGGCGCCGTCGGGGTCTGGGGCCAACGTCCTGACTTTC. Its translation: CASSVLAPSGSGANVLTF.